This T cell receptor beta chain was captured by sequencing in a study of OX40 agonist ivuxolimab in advanced cancers. Concerning the study at large: Ivuxolimab was an agonistic, fully human IgG2 monoclonal antibody directed against OX40 (CD134), a costimulatory receptor. Intravenous ivuxolimab was administered to patients every 2 weeks at six dose levels: 0.01, 0.1, 0.3, 1.5, 3 and 10 mg/kg. The paper covers the monotherapy dose-escalation part of the phase I ivuxolimab trial, which included N ≈ 50 patients. Of the 50 to 55 dose-escalation patients, hepatocellular carcinoma was present in 19, melanoma in approximately 15, renal cell carcinoma in 9 and head and neck cancer in 9. In the dose-escalation cohort, 70% to 90% of patients were male, and the mean age was 60 years with a range of about 23 to 79. Peripheral TCRbeta sequencing was intended to test whether TCR sequence diversity was altered and clonal T-cell expansion was caused by ivuxolimab. Prior anti-PD-1, anti-PD-L1 or anti-CTLA-4 therapy was permitted, and checkpoint inhibitors had been received by about 36% of dose-escalation patients. Partial responses occurred in three dose-escalation patients: two with cutaneous melanoma and one with hepatocellular carcinoma. Results the study describes overall, beyond this receptor: Low levels of normalized T-cell clonal expansion were also seen in some patients who did not respond. Partial responders in the 0.1-3.0 mg/kg groups had among the lowest normalized peripheral clonal expansion, especially among CD8+ T cells. At doses from 0.1 to 3.0 mg/kg, clonal expansion was seen in both CD4+ and CD8+ blood T cells between baseline and week 6. After ivuxolimab, expanded clones were on average more numerous among CD8+ T cells than among CD4+ T cells. The antigen specificity of the clonally expanded peripheral T cells was not determined.

Genomic DNA was extracted from sorted cells for sequencing of the TCRbeta CDR3 region. The immunoSEQ Assay was used to sequence the TCRbeta CDR3 regions. TCRdb mirrors the immuneACCESS table, restricted to in-frame sequences. Some clones are absent from its copies; in checked studies, under half trace to an unresolved V gene, and the reason for the others is unknown. This sample gives tens of thousands of clones in total; less than 95% of them show up just once. 20% to 25% of the sample comes from the top ten. Ends trimmed: V by 0 bases, J by 4 bases; bases unmatched to a gene: 6. The germline V gene (reference sequence) sets CDR1 to WNHNN and CDR2 to SYGVQD. The CDR3, from cysteine to phenylalanine, totals 17 residues. Only the CDR3 portion is preserved as DNA: 51 bases, with reading frame beginning at the first base. The trial excluded patients who had a history of autoimmune disease or were on systemic immunosuppression. In every dose cohort, peripheral blood was drawn for TCR sequencing at baseline, cycle 4 day 1, and cycle 7 day 1. Samples came from an open-label, multicenter, first-in-human phase I dose-escalation trial of ivuxolimab. Adults with locally advanced or metastatic melanoma, renal cell, hepatocellular, or head and neck squamous cell carcinoma were enrolled in the trial. CD4+ and CD8+ T cells were sorted separately from peripheral blood before TCR sequencing.

Notes on this clone: It has no known antigen specificity. Base qualities are not at hand, and no much larger clone is one base apart.

This sequence was found in an adult with an advanced solid tumor such as melanoma, head and neck, liver or kidney cancer. The sequence links TRBV10-1 to TRBJ2-1, with 10 central nucleotides matching TRBD2. Sequenced material: CD4+ or CD8+ T cells sorted from blood, taken in a trial of the OX40 agonist ivuxolimab. CDR3 region: CASSESIGSGRYNEQFF. The base sequence is TGCGCCAGCAGTGAGTCGATTGGTAGCGGGAGGTACAATGAGCAGTTCTTC.